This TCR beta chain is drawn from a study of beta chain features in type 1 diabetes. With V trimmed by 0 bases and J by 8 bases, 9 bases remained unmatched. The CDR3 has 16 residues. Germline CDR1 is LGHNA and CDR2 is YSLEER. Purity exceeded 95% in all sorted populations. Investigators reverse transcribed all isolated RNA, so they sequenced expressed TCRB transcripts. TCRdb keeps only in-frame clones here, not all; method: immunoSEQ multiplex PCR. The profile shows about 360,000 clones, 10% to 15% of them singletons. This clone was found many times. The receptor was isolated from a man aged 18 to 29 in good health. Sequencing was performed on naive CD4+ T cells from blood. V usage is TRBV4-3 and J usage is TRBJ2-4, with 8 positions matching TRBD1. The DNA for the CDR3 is TGCGCCAGCAGCCAAGAAATAGGCAGGGGGCTGGACATTCAGTACTTC. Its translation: CASSQEIGRGLDIQYF.